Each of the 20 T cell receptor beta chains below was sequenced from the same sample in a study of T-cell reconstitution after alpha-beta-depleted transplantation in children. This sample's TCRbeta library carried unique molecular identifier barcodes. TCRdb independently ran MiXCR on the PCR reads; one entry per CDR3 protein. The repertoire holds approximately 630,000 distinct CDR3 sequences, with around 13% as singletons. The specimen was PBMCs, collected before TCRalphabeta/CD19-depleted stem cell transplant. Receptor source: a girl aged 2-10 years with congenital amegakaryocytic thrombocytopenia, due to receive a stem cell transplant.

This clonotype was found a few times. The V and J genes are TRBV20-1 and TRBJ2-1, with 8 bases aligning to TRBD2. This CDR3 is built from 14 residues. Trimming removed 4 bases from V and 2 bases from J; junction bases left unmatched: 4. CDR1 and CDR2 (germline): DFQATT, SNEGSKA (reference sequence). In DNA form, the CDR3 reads TGCAGTGCTAAGCGGGAGTTGCCCTACAATGAGCAGTTCTTC. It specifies CSAKRELPYNEQFF.

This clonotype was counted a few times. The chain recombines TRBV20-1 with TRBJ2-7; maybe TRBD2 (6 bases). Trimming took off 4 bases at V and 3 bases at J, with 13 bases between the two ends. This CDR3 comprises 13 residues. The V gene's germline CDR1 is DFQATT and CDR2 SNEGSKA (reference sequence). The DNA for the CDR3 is TGCAGTGCTACCGGGACTGTTATCTACGAGCAGTACTTC. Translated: CSATGTVIYEQYF.

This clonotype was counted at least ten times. The CDR3 loop reads CASSRVGRNLNNEQFF. CDR3 in DNA: TGCGCCAGCAGCCGCGTGGGGCGGAACCTGAACAATGAGCAGTTCTTC. The chain has TRBV4-1 and TRBJ2-1; tentatively, D is TRBD1 (5 bases). Germline-derived CDR1 and CDR2 are MGHRA and YSYEKL. V dropped 4 bases and J dropped 5 bases, with 18 bases sitting between them. The CDR3 covers 16 residues.

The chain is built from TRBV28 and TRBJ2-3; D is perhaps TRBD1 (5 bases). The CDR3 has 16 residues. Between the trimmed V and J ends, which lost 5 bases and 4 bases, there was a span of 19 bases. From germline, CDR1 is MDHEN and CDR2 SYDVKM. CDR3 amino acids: CASSLPTTVKPDTQYF. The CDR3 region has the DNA TGTGCCAGCAGTCTCCCGACGACAGTTAAGCCAGATACGCAGTATTTT. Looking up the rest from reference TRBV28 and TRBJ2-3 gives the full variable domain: DVKVTQSSRYLVKRTGEKVFLECVQDMDHENMFWYRQDPGLGLRLIYFSYDVKMKEKGDIPEGYSVSREKKERFSLILESASTNQTSMYLCASSLPTTVKPDTQYFGPGTRLTVL.

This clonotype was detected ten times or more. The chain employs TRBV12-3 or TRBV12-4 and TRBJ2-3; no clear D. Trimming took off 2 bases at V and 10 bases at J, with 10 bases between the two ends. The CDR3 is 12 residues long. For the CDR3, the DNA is TGTGCCAGCAGTTTATCCCACGGCCCGCAGTATTTT. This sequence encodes CASSLSHGPQYF.

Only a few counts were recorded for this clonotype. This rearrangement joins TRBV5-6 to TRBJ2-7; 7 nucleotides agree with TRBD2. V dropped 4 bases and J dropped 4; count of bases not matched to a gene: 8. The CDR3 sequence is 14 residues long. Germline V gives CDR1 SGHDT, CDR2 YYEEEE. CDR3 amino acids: CASSPTGTKYEQYF. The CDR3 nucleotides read TGTGCCAGCAGCCCCACCGGGACTAAGTACGAGCAGTACTTC.

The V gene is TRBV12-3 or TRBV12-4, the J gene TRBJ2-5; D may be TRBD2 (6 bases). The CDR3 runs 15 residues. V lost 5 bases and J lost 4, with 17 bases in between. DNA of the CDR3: TGTGCCAGCAGTCCGTCGGAGGGGACTGGAGAGACCCAGTACTTC. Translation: CASSPSEGTGETQYF.

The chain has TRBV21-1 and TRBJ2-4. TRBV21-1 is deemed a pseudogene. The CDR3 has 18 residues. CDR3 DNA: TGTGCCAGCAGCAAAGCTAGTAATGACGAGATGTCCAAAAACATTCAGTACTTC. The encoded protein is CASSKASNDEMSKNIQYF.

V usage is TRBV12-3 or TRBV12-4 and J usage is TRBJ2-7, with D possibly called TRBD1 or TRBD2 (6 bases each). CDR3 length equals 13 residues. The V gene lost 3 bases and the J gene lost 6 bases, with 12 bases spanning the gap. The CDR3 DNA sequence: TGTGCCAGCAGTTTTGAGGGGGGCGGCGAGCAGTACTTC. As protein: CASSFEGGGEQYF.

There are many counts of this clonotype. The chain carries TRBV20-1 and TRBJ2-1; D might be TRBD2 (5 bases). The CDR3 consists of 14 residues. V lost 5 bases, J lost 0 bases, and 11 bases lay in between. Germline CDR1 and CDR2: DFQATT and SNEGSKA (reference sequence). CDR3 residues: CSAPDYRSYNEQFF. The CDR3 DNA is TGCAGTGCTCCCGACTACCGCTCCTACAATGAGCAGTTCTTC.

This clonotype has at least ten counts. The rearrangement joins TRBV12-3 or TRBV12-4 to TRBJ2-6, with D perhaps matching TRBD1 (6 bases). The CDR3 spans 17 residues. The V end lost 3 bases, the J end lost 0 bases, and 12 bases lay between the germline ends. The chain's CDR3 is CASSFPGQTSGANVLTF. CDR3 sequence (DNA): TGTGCCAGCAGTTTCCCGGGACAAACCTCTGGGGCCAACGTCCTGACTTTC.

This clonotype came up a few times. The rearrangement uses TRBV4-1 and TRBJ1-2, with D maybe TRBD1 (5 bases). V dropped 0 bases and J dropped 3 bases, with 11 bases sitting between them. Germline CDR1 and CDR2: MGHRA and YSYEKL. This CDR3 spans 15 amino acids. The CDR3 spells CASSQDPAGHYGYTF. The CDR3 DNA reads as TGCGCCAGCAGCCAAGATCCCGCAGGGCACTATGGCTACACCTTC.

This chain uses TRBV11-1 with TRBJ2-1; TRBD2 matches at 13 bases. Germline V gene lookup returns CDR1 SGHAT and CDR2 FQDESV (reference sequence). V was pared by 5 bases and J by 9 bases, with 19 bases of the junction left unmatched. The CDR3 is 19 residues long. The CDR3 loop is CASSTPNGTSGISALEQFF. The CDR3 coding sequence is TGTGCCAGCAGCACTCCTAATGGGACTAGCGGGATTTCGGCCCTTGAGCAGTTCTTC.

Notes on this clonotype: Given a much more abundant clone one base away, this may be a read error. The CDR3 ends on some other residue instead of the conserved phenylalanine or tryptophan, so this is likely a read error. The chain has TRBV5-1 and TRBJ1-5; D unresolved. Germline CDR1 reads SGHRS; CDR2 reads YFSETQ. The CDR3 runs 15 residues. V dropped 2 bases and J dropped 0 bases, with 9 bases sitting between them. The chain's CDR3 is CASSFTGDSNQPQHS. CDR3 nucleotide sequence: TGCGCCAGCAGCTTTACCGGGGATAGCAATCAGCCCCAGCATTCT.

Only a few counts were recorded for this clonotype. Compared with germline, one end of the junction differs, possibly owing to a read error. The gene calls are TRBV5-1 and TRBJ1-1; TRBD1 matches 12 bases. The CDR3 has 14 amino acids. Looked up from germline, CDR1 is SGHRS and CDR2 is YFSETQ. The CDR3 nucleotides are TGCGCCAGCAGCAGGGGGACAGGGGGCCAGTTGGTTCTCTTT. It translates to CASSRGTGGQLVLF.

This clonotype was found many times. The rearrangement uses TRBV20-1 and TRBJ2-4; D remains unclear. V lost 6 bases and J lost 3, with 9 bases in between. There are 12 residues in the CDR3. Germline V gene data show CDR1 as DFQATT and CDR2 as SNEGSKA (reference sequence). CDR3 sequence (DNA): TGCAGTGCCGTGGGGATCAAAAACATTCAGTACTTC. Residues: CSAVGIKNIQYF.

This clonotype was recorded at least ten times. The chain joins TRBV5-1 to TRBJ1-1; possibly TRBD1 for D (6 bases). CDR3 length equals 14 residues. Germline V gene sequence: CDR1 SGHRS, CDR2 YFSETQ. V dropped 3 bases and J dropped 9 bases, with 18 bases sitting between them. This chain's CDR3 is CASSSDRDNGKAFF. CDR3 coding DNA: TGCGCCAGCAGCTCGGACCGGGACAACGGAAAAGCTTTCTTT.

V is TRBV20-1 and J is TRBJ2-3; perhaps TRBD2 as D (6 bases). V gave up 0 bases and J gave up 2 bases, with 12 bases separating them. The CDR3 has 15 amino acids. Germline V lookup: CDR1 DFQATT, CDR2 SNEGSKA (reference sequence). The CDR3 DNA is TGCAGTGCTAGAGATCCAGCGGGCAACACAGATACGCAGTATTTT. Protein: CSARDPAGNTDTQYF.

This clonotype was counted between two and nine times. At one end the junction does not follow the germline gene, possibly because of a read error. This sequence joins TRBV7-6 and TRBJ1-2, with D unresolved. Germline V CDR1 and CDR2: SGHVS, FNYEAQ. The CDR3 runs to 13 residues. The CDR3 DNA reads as TGTGCCAGCAGCTTTCCAGGCTTCTATGGCGACACCTTC. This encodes CASSFPGFYGDTF.

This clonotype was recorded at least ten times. This chain's CDR3 is CASSGPTGLQFF. DNA of the CDR3: TGTGCCAGCAGTGGACCGACCGGACTACAGTTCTTC. This chain connects TRBV27 to TRBJ2-1, with a tentative D call TRBD2 (6 bases). Looked up from germline, CDR1 is MNHEY and CDR2 is SMNVEV (reference sequence). Trimming removed 5 bases from V and 13 bases from J, with 15 bases in between. The CDR3 runs 12 residues.